This T cell receptor beta chain was profiled in a study of cytomegalovirus exposure and HLA in healthy donors. The table lists this clone with a few counts. 13 Jbeta primers and 60 Vbeta primers were used for the PCR. Sequencing used immunoSEQ multiplex PCR; TCRdb keeps in-frame clones, though not all of them. The sample lists 100,000 to 150,000 clones, approximately 10% occurring once. Germline CDR1 reads SEHNR; CDR2 reads FQNEAQ (reference sequence). The length of the CDR3 is 16 residues. V trimming: 5 bases; J trimming: 5 bases; junction bases outside the gene matches: 12. What was sequenced was PBMCs. The rearrangement links TRBV7-9 to TRBJ1-1; 9 bases align to TRBD1. The receptor's source is a woman between 40 and 55 years old in good health and CMV-seropositive. CDR3 sequence (DNA): TGTGCCAGCAGCCCCTGGGACAGGGTAAAATCGACTGAAGCTTTCTTT. This sequence encodes CASSPWDRVKSTEAFF. The whole variable domain, filled in from reference TRBV7-9 and TRBJ1-1, reads DTGVSQNPRHKITKRGQNVTFRCDPISEHNRLYWYRQTLGQGPEFLTYFQNEAQLEKSRLLSDRFSAERPKGSFSTLEIQRTEQGDSAMYLCASSPWDRVKSTEAFFGQGTRLTVV.